The 23 T cell receptor beta chains in this list originate from one sample, sequenced in a study of T cell repertoires in cytomegalovirus infection. These receptors are not linked to any known antigen. TCRdb ran MiXCR on the reads and lists one entry per CDR3 protein. The table includes around 540,000 distinct CDR3 sequences, roughly a third detected once. The sample consisted of cultured PBMCs, taken from culture after CMV antigen stimulation. The receptor set was obtained from a human donor in good health (CMV status not recorded). Some clones in this sample may be carry-over from other donors' samples.

This clonotype has more than one count but fewer than ten. The V and J genes are TRBV7-2 and TRBJ2-1; D not certain. The germline V and J ends were trimmed by 5 bases and 4 bases, with 15 bases remaining between them. Germline V CDR1 and CDR2: SGHTA, FQGNSA. The CDR3 is 15 amino acids. CDR3 coding DNA: TGTGCCAGCAGCCCCTCGCTCGAGGTATACAATGAGCAGTTCTTC. Translated: CASSPSLEVYNEQFF.

This clonotype was picked up a small number of times. The chain combines TRBV7-8 with TRBJ2-3; TRBD2 aligns across 8 bases. Germline CDR1 and CDR2: SGHVS and FQNEAQ. V dropped 2 bases and J dropped 4; count of bases not matched to a gene: 14. The CDR3 loop spans 18 amino acids. The CDR3 DNA reads TGTGCCAGCAGCTTACATTTGACGACTAGCGTAATTGCAGATACGCAGTATTTT. This codes for CASSLHLTTSVIADTQYF.

This clonotype was seen a few times. The gene calls are TRBV28 and TRBJ1-1; 7 bases agree with TRBD1. In germline, CDR1 is MDHEN, CDR2 SYDVKM. J gave up 4 bases and V 6 bases, and 8 bases lay outside the gene matches. The CDR3 is made up of 14 amino acids. As DNA, the CDR3 is TGTGCCAGCAGGGCCGGGACAGAAAGCACTGAAGCTTTCTTT. Translation: CASRAGTESTEAFF.

The rearrangement joins TRBV4-1 to TRBJ2-1; a possible D gene is TRBD2 (6 bases). V was clipped by 5 bases and J by 10 bases, with 12 bases between them. CDR1 and CDR2 (germline): MGHRA, YSYEKL. The CDR3 is 12 residues long. CDR3 sequence reads: CASSEGTFEQFF. CDR3 sequence (DNA): TGCGCCAGCAGCGAGGGGACTTTCGAGCAGTTCTTC.

The table lists this clonotype with a few counts. The chain carries TRBV6-6 and TRBJ1-4; weak D call: TRBD1 (6 bases). V shed 6 bases and J shed 5 bases, with 13 bases lying between them. Germline CDR1 MNHNY, CDR2 SVGAGI (reference sequence). The CDR3 is made up of 14 amino acids. Here the CDR3 reads CASSLTGRNEKLFF. Written as DNA, the CDR3 is TGTGCCAGCAGCCTGACAGGAAGGAATGAAAAACTGTTTTTT.

This clonotype was recorded a few times. The chain's CDR3 is CASSFWGSGLHF. The CDR3 DNA reads as TGTGCCAGCAGTTTCTGGGGATCCGGCCTCCACTTT. This sequence joins TRBV27 and TRBJ1-6; D is unclear. CDR1 is MNHEY and CDR2 is SMNVEV in the germline V gene (reference sequence). Trimming took 3 bases from V and 15 from J, leaving 12 bases between them. The CDR3 totals 12 residues.

The chain couples TRBV9 to TRBJ2-3; D possibly corresponds to TRBD2 (6 bases). V shed 0 bases and J shed 4 bases, with 15 bases lying between them. Germline assignment: CDR1 SGDLS and CDR2 YYNGEE. This CDR3 is 16 amino acids long. The CDR3 DNA follows: TGTGCCAGCAGCGTAGAAGGTGGGACTGTGTCAGATACGCAGTATTTT. It is translated as CASSVEGGTVSDTQYF.

The CDR3 loop reads CASSWGQGSGEAFF. In DNA, the CDR3 is TGTGCCAGCAGCTGGGGACAGGGTTCGGGGGAAGCTTTCTTT. This chain uses TRBV7-6 with TRBJ1-1, with TRBD1 matching over 9 bases. CDR3 length: 14 amino acids. Looked up from germline, CDR1 is SGHVS and CDR2 is FNYEAQ. The trim removed 4 bases at V and 8 bases at J, leaving 8 bases unmatched.

The V gene is TRBV28, the J gene TRBJ2-1, with D maybe TRBD1 (6 bases). The CDR3 contains 17 residues. Trimming left V 2 bases short and J 6 bases short, with 20 bases between. Germline V gene data show CDR1 as MDHEN and CDR2 as SYDVKM. The CDR3 protein is CASSLALRGRRGNEQFF. Here the CDR3 DNA reads TGTGCCAGCAGTTTAGCCCTCCGAGGGCGCAGGGGCAATGAGCAGTTCTTC.

J is TRBJ2-2 and V is TRBV20-1; no clear D. Per the germline V gene, CDR1 is DFQATT and CDR2 is SNEGSKA (reference sequence). The CDR3 contains 15 residues. V was pared by 1 base and J by 0 bases, with 9 bases between. The DNA of the CDR3 is TGCAGTGCTAGAGGCCGACGACCGAACACCGGGGAGCTGTTTTTT. Translated, it gives CSARGRRPNTGELFF.

V usage is TRBV29-1 and J usage is TRBJ2-1; TRBD2 matches 7 bases. There are 13 residues in the CDR3. The J segment lost 4 bases and the V segment lost 4 bases, leaving 4 bases of the junction unmatched. Germline assignment: CDR1 SQVTM and CDR2 ANQGSEA. DNA for the CDR3: TGCAGCGTTGCCCGGGACTATTACAATGAGCAGTTCTTC. Amino acid sequence: CSVARDYYNEQFF.

This chain uses TRBV7-2 with TRBJ1-4; D ambiguous. This CDR3 has 14 amino acids. CDR1 is SGHTA and CDR2 is FQGNSA in the germline V gene. Trimming removed 1 base from V and 8 bases from J, with 11 bases in between. This CDR3 is CTSSLGLTGEKLFF. The CDR3 coding sequence is TGTACCAGCAGCTTAGGCCTCACTGGGGAAAAACTGTTTTTT.

The sample holds a few counts of this clonotype. The chain couples TRBV6-2 or TRBV6-3 to TRBJ2-2; TRBD1 agrees at 7 bases. Germline V gene data show CDR1 as MNHEY and CDR2 as SVGEGT. The length of the CDR3 is 14 residues. The J segment lost 1 base and the V segment lost 6 bases, leaving 2 bases of the junction unmatched. CDR3 sequence reads: CASRQGMNTGELFF. CDR3 nucleotide sequence: TGTGCCAGCAGACAGGGGATGAACACCGGGGAGCTGTTTTTT.

V usage is TRBV23-1 and J usage is TRBJ2-6; D unresolved. TRBV23-1 carries the ORF label, with uncertain function. Trimming left V 6 bases short and J 1 base short, with 10 bases between. The CDR3 runs to 15 residues. The CDR3 reads CASRGSISGANVLTF. The CDR3, as DNA: TGCGCCAGCAGAGGATCTATTTCTGGGGCCAACGTCCTGACTTTC.

This chain uses TRBV6-2 or TRBV6-3 with TRBJ2-5; 12 bases align to TRBD2. V lost 5 bases, J lost 1 base, and 5 bases stayed unmatched. This CDR3 has 16 amino acids. Germline V CDR1 and CDR2: MNHEY, SVGEGT. The CDR3 here is CASSPGLAGPQETQYF. The CDR3 DNA sequence: TGTGCCAGCAGTCCCGGACTAGCGGGACCCCAAGAGACCCAGTACTTC.

The chain is built from TRBV19 and TRBJ2-7, with TRBD2 identical over 14 bases. Germline lookup yields CDR1 LNHDA and CDR2 SQIVND (reference sequence). CDR3 length: 17 amino acids. The V and J ends lost 5 bases and 3 bases, in that order; junction bases with no gene match: 9. CDR3 amino acids: CASSARLAGGPDYEQYV. The DNA for the CDR3 is TGTGCCAGTAGTGCGCGACTAGCGGGAGGGCCCGACTACGAGCAGTACGTC.

This chain links TRBV7-8 with TRBJ2-3; D is perhaps TRBD2 (7 bases). This CDR3 has 18 residues. V was cut by 5 bases and J by 7 bases, with 28 bases left in between. Germline CDR1 reads SGHVS; CDR2 reads FQNEAQ. CDR3 DNA: TGTGCCAGCAGCCCCCCATGGGGGGGGGGCCCTACGTGGCATACGCAGTATTTT. Its translation: CASSPPWGGGPTWHTQYF.

This clonotype occurred a few times. The J gene is TRBJ2-1, the V gene TRBV6-6; possible D gene TRBD2, 5 bases. Trimming stripped 6 bases from V and 7 bases from J, with 13 bases between. Germline CDR1 MNHNY, CDR2 SVGAGI (reference sequence). This CDR3 is 13 amino acids long. CDR3 amino acids: CASSPVGENEQFF. CDR3 in DNA: TGTGCCAGCAGCCCCGTTGGGGAGAATGAGCAGTTCTTC.

This clonotype has just a few counts. V and J are TRBV6-5 and TRBJ2-5; 7 bases fit TRBD2. Per germline, CDR1 MNHEY and CDR2 SVGAGI. The CDR3 has 16 residues. V dropped 0 bases and J dropped 1; count of bases not matched to a gene: 5. Written as DNA, the CDR3 is TGTGCCAGCAGTTACTCGAATCCTAGCGGCCAAGAGACCCAGTACTTC. It encodes CASSYSNPSGQETQYF.

This clonotype occurred a few times. This chain uses TRBV11-2 with TRBJ2-1, with 9 nucleotides matching TRBD2. The junction had 2 bases not matched to a gene; V was cut back by 5 bases and J by 0 bases. This CDR3 has 15 amino acids. Germline V gene data show CDR1 as SGHAT and CDR2 as FQNNGV. The CDR3 spells CASSRSGGSYNEQFF. The CDR3 region has the DNA TGTGCCAGCAGCCGTAGCGGGGGCTCCTACAATGAGCAGTTCTTC.

This clonotype was seen more than once but under ten times. This rearrangement joins TRBV19 to TRBJ1-1, with D uncertain. Germline loops: CDR1 LNHDA, CDR2 SQIVND (reference sequence). The CDR3 runs to 14 residues. Trimming took 6 bases from V and 4 from J, leaving 15 bases between them. The CDR3 spells CASSIRSESTEAFF. CDR3 in DNA: TGTGCCAGTAGCATAAGGAGTGAAAGCACTGAAGCTTTCTTT.

There are many counts of this clonotype. This sequence joins TRBV7-2 and TRBJ2-1; TRBD1 might be the D (6 bases). The germline V gene encodes CDR1 SGHTA and CDR2 FQGNSA. The CDR3 is 16 residues long. Between the trimmed V and J ends, which lost 4 bases and 6 bases, there was a span of 19 bases. In nucleotides, the CDR3 is TGTGCCAGCAGCTCAGGCTTGGCGAGGGGGTCCAATGAGCAGTTCTTC. Translated: CASSSGLARGSNEQFF.

This clonotype has ten or more counts. The chain couples TRBV23-1 to TRBJ2-3, with TRBD2 identical over 13 bases. TRBV23-1 is an open reading frame, and its role is uncertain. V lost 0 bases and J lost 2; bases outside the gene matches: 11. This CDR3 region has 20 residues. CDR3 sequence: CASSQSRGWGLAGNTDTQYF. CDR3 nucleotides: TGCGCCAGCAGTCAATCTAGGGGATGGGGACTAGCGGGAAACACAGATACGCAGTATTTT.